Below, 18 T cell receptor beta chains from the same sample are listed, as sequenced in a study of T-cell reconstitution after alpha-beta-depleted transplantation in children. This sample's TCRbeta library carried unique molecular identifier barcodes. Each CDR3 protein is one row after TCRdb ran MiXCR on the PCR reads. The sample carries approximately 800,000 distinct CDR3 sequences, about 15% recorded once. Sequenced here: PBMCs, mostly from graft donor cells, sampled 360 days after TCRalphabeta/CD19-depleted stem cell transplant. The receptor set was obtained from a male patient younger than 18 who had a stem cell transplant for acute lymphoblastic leukemia, so the T cells may come from the graft donor.

V is TRBV27 and J is TRBJ2-1, with D possibly TRBD1 on 6 matching bases. The V end was cut by 3 bases, the J end by 7 bases, with 10 bases between. This CDR3 has 13 amino acids. Germline CDR1 MNHEY, CDR2 SMNVEV (reference sequence). The CDR3 loop is CASSFLQGNEQFF. The CDR3 DNA reads TGTGCCAGCAGTTTCTTGCAGGGGAATGAGCAGTTCTTC.

The chain couples TRBV7-8 to TRBJ1-1, with a weak D call TRBD1 (6 bases). Germline V CDR1 and CDR2: SGHVS, FQNEAQ. Between the trimmed V and J ends, which lost 3 bases and 1 base, there was a span of 12 bases. The CDR3 extends over 15 amino acids. CDR3 amino acids: CASSFPGHPNTEAFF. The CDR3 DNA is TGTGCCAGCAGCTTCCCGGGACACCCGAACACTGAAGCTTTCTTT.

DNA of the CDR3: TGTGCCAGCAGCGTAGGGGGTAGCGGGAGGATCGGCGGGGAGCTGTTTTTT. This codes for CASSVGGSGRIGGELFF. The chain has TRBV9 and TRBJ2-2, with 10 nucleotides matching TRBD2. The V gene end was trimmed by 0 bases and the J gene end by 7 bases; junction bases not matched to a gene: 9. There are 17 residues in the CDR3. Germline V gives CDR1 SGDLS, CDR2 YYNGEE.

In this sample, this clonotype turned up a few times. The chain is built from TRBV20-1 and TRBJ2-7, with 9 bases lining up with TRBD1. In germline, CDR1 is DFQATT, CDR2 SNEGSKA (reference sequence). Losses at the gene ends were 2 bases for V and 6 bases for J; bases not matched to a gene: 5. The CDR3 runs to 13 residues. The CDR3 DNA is TGCAGTGCTAGAAGGGACAGGGTCAGCGAGCAGTACTTC. It translates to CSARRDRVSEQYF.

V usage is TRBV19 and J usage is TRBJ2-3; D is tentatively TRBD1 or TRBD2 (5 bases each). The CDR3 length is 14 residues. CDR1 and CDR2 from the germline V gene are LNHDA and SQIVND (reference sequence). V was cut by 3 bases and J by 2 bases, with 9 bases left in between. The CDR3 reads CASSIGTTTDTQYF. The CDR3 bases are TGTGCCAGTAGTATCGGGACCACCACAGATACGCAGTATTTT.

This clonotype showed up just a few times. For the CDR3, the DNA is TGCGCCAGCCACCCTAGCGGATACTCTGGGGCCAACGTCCTGACTTTC. It translates to CASHPSGYSGANVLTF. V is TRBV5-1 and J is TRBJ2-6; 7 bases fit TRBD2. Germline V gene data show CDR1 as SGHRS and CDR2 as YFSETQ. This CDR3 spans 16 amino acids. The V gene end was trimmed by 7 bases and the J gene end by 0 bases; junction bases not matched to a gene: 7.

This clonotype was counted only a few times. V usage is TRBV12-3 or TRBV12-4 and J usage is TRBJ2-5; 7 nucleotides match TRBD2. J was trimmed by 2 bases and V by 6 bases; bases with no gene match: 12. The CDR3 extends over 16 amino acids. CDR3 sequence (DNA): TGTGCCAGCAGCCTCTTCTTTTGGGAGGGGCAAGAGACCCAGTACTTC. Protein: CASSLFFWEGQETQYF.

The chain couples TRBV4-1 to TRBJ2-3; D remains ambiguous. Trimming removed 4 bases at V and 5 bases at J, with 13 bases between. The CDR3 has 14 amino acids. Germline CDR1 reads MGHRA; CDR2 reads YSYEKL. The CDR3 spells CASSPYLMIDTQYF. The CDR3 nucleotides read TGCGCCAGCAGCCCGTACCTGATGATAGATACGCAGTATTTT.

This clonotype was seen at least ten times. V gene TRBV7-3 combines with J gene TRBJ2-7, with D unresolved. CDR3 size: 15 residues. Trimming took off 6 bases at V and 3 bases at J, with 18 bases between the two ends. Germline values: CDR1 SGHTA, CDR2 FQGTGA. As DNA, the CDR3 is TGTGCCAGCAGTTCCCGCGCATCTCCCAACTACGAGCAGTACTTC. It translates to CASSSRASPNYEQYF.

This clonotype turned up a few times. The rearrangement joins TRBV24-1 to TRBJ2-1; no clear D. The CDR3 is 13 amino acids. V was cut by 7 bases and J by 10 bases, with 16 bases left in between. The germline CDR1 and CDR2 sequences are KGHDR and SFDVKD. The CDR3 is CATSSWDTEEQFF. Here the CDR3 DNA reads TGTGCCACCAGCTCCTGGGATACGGAAGAGCAGTTCTTC.

This clonotype was seen a few times. The chain joins TRBV6-5 to TRBJ2-7; 10 bases map to TRBD2. J lost 0 bases, V lost 2 bases, and 4 bases had no gene match. The germline CDR1 and CDR2 sequences are MNHEY and SVGAGI. The CDR3 is 16 residues long. CDR3 sequence: CASSYASGSHSYEQYF. CDR3 DNA: TGTGCCAGCAGTTACGCTAGCGGGAGTCACTCCTACGAGCAGTACTTC.

The chain links TRBV10-3 to TRBJ2-4; D ambiguous. Germline CDR1 ENHRY, CDR2 SYGVKD. With 5 bases removed from V and 0 bases from J, the gap between germline ends came to 11 bases. This CDR3 is 15 amino acids long. This chain's CDR3 is CAISPELLAKNIQYF. The CDR3 DNA sequence: TGTGCCATCAGTCCAGAACTACTAGCCAAAAACATTCAGTACTTC.

The rearrangement links TRBV5-1 to TRBJ2-7, with D uncertain. This CDR3 is 15 amino acids long. Germline V gives CDR1 SGHRS, CDR2 YFSETQ. The ends were cut back, 0 bases at V and 1 base at J, with 11 bases in the middle. CDR3 residues: CASSLEFTASYEQYF. Here the CDR3 DNA reads TGCGCCAGCAGCTTGGAATTTACAGCTTCCTACGAGCAGTACTTC. Based on the CDR3 plus reference TRBV5-1 and TRBJ2-7, the full variable domain is KAGVTQTPRYLIKTRGQQVTLSCSPISGHRSVSWYQQTPGQGLQFLFEYFSETQRNKGNFPGRFSGRQFSNSRSEMNVSTLELGDSALYLCASSLEFTASYEQYFGPGTRLTVT.

The table lists this clonotype with a few counts. This chain joins TRBV27 and TRBJ2-1, with TRBD2 identical over 11 bases. V gave up 2 bases and J gave up 0 bases; unmatched junction bases: 9. Germline V gene lookup returns CDR1 MNHEY and CDR2 SMNVEV (reference sequence). This CDR3 region has 19 residues. CDR3: CASSLLTGTSGRSYNEQFF. CDR3 sequence (DNA): TGTGCCAGCAGTTTACTGACCGGGACTAGCGGACGCTCCTACAATGAGCAGTTCTTC.

This clonotype has only a few counts. The genes are TRBV29-1 and TRBJ2-1; 8 nucleotides agree with TRBD1. Trimming removed 5 bases from V and 9 bases from J; junction bases left unmatched: 6. Germline lookup yields CDR1 SQVTM and CDR2 ANQGSEA. The CDR3 consists of 12 residues. The CDR3, as DNA: TGCAGCGTTCCCACAGGGGGAAGTGAGCAGTTCTTC. Its protein is CSVPTGGSEQFF.

As regards this clonotype: This may be a read error: a much more frequent sequence differs by one nucleotide. The chain combines TRBV5-4 with TRBJ2-1; TRBD2 agrees at 10 bases. CDR1 and CDR2 (germline): SGHNT, YYREEE (reference sequence). The J segment lost 2 bases and the V segment lost 2 bases, leaving 4 bases of the junction unmatched. This CDR3 has 16 residues. CDR3 amino acids: CASSFALAGAYNEQFF. The CDR3 DNA reads TGTGCCAGCAGCTTCGCCCTAGCGGGGGCCTACAATGAGCAGTTCTTC.

The chain links TRBV6-4 to TRBJ2-7; tentative D call: TRBD2 (6 bases). Germline CDR1 and CDR2: MRHNA and SNTAGT. CDR3 length: 15 residues. Trimming removed 3 bases at V and 2 bases at J, with 14 bases between. The CDR3 loop is CASSERFGSTYEQYF. The DNA for the CDR3 is TGTGCCAGCAGTGAACGGTTCGGGAGCACCTACGAGCAGTACTTC.

The chain carries TRBV5-1 and TRBJ2-5, with 7 bases fitting TRBD2. The germline V gene encodes CDR1 SGHRS and CDR2 YFSETQ. Losses at the gene ends were 4 bases for V and 0 bases for J; bases not matched to a gene: 12. This CDR3 comprises 17 residues. As DNA, the CDR3 is TGCGCCAGCAGCAACCACGGAGCGGGAATGTACCAAGAGACCCAGTACTTC. It is translated as CASSNHGAGMYQETQYF. The whole variable domain, remainder taken from reference TRBV5-1 and TRBJ2-5, is KAGVTQTPRYLIKTRGQQVTLSCSPISGHRSVSWYQQTPGQGLQFLFEYFSETQRNKGNFPGRFSGRQFSNSRSEMNVSTLELGDSALYLCASSNHGAGMYQETQYFGPGTRLLVL.